Sequencing of this TCR beta chain was carried out in a study of beta chain features in type 1 diabetes. The V gene lost 3 bases and the J gene lost 0 bases, with 13 bases spanning the gap. The germline V gene has CDR1 GTSNPN and CDR2 SVGIG (reference sequence). The CDR3 sequence is 15 residues long. Since all of the isolated RNA was reverse transcribed, expressed TCRB transcripts were what got sequenced. Clones were sequenced by immunoSEQ multiplex PCR, and TCRdb holds only the in-frame ones, with some missing. The repertoire holds 350,000 to 400,000 clones, with about 14% as singletons. The source of this sequence is a young woman in good health. V gene TRBV30 combines with J gene TRBJ2-3; D might be TRBD2 (6 bases). Sequencing was performed on naive CD4+ T cells from blood. The CDR3 coding sequence is TGTGCCTGGAGCGGGACTCTCCTAAGCACAGATACGCAGTATTTT. This gives the protein CAWSGTLLSTDTQYF.